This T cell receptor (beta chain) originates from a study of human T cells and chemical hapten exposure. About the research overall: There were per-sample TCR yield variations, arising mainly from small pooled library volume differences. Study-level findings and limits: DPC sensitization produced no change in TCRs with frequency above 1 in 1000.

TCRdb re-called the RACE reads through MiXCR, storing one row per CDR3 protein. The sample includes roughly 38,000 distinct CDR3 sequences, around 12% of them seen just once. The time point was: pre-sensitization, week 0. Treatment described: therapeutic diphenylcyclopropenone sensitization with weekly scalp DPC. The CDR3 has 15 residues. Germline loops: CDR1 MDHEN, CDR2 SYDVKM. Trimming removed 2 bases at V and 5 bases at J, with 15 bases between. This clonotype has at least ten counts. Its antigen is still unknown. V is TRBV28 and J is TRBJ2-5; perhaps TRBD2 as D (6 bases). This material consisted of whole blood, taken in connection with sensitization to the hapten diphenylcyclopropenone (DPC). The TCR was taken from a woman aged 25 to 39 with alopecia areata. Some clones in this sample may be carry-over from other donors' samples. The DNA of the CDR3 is TGTGCCAGCAGTTTAGCGGGCGGAGGAGGGGAGACCCAGTACTTC. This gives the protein CASSLAGGGGETQYF.